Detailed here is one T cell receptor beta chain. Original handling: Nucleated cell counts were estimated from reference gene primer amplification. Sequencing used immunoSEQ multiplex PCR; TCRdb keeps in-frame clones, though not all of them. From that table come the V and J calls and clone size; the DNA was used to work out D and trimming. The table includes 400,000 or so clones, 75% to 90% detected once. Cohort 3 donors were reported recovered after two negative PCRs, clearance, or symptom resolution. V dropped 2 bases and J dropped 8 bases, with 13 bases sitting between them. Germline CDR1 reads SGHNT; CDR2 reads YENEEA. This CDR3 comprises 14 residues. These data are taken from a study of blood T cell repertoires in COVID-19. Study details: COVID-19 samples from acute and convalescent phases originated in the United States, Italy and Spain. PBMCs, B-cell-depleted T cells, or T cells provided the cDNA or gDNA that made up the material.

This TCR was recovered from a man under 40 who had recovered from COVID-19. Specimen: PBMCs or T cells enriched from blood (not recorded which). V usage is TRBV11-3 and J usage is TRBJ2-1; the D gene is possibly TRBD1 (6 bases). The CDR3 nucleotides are TGTGCCAGCAGCTTAATGGGGACACGCTATGAGCAGTTCTTC. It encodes CASSLMGTRYEQFF.